These 17 T cell receptor beta chains were sequenced from one sample in a study of early T cells in non-severe SARS-CoV-2 infection. One entry per CDR3 protein results from TCRdb running MiXCR on the 5' RACE reads. The top ten clones hold 3% to 4% of a sample with fewer than 70,000 distinct CDR3 sequences, roughly 4.8% of them seen once. The source was whole blood, collected at baseline. These receptor sequences come from an adult who was a healthcare worker with PCR-confirmed SARS-CoV-2 infection or an uninfected control (not recorded which). The donor label of this sample is uncertain.

Ten or more counts support this clonotype. This chain connects TRBV12-5 to TRBJ1-1; possible D gene TRBD1, 6 bases. Germline CDR1 and CDR2: LGHNT and FRNRAP. V lost 7 bases to trimming and J lost 7 bases, with 13 bases between them. The CDR3 is 12 amino acids. The chain's CDR3 is CASAWGQGEAFF. CDR3 in DNA: TGTGCTAGTGCCTGGGGGCAAGGTGAAGCTTTCTTT.

In this sample, this clonotype turned up many times. This chain uses TRBV20-1 with TRBJ2-3; D is ambiguous. Trimming removed 0 bases at V and 1 base at J, with 14 bases between. The CDR3 is 16 amino acids. Germline CDR1 DFQATT, CDR2 SNEGSKA (reference sequence). The CDR3 DNA reads TGCAGTGCTAGAGATCGAAGGCAGGTCGGCACAGATACGCAGTATTTT. Its translation is CSARDRRQVGTDTQYF.

This chain joins TRBV4-2 and TRBJ2-3; the D gene is possibly TRBD2 (7 bases). CDR3 length: 15 residues. V was trimmed by 0 bases and J by 4 bases, leaving 11 bases between them. Germline-derived CDR1 and CDR2 are LGHNA and YNFKEQ. CDR3 bases: TGTGCCAGCAGCCAAGAGGGGGGGCCCCCAGATACGCAGTATTTT. Translating gives CASSQEGGPPDTQYF.

At least ten counts were recorded for this clonotype. V and J are TRBV20-1 and TRBJ2-1, with D perhaps assigned TRBD1 or TRBD2 (6 bases each). The V gene lost 0 bases and the J gene lost 0 bases, with 12 bases spanning the gap. Germline lookup yields CDR1 DFQATT and CDR2 SNEGSKA (reference sequence). The CDR3 totals 16 residues. The CDR3 region has the DNA TGCAGTGCTAGAGATGCCACGGGGGCCTCCTACAATGAGCAGTTCTTC. It codes for CSARDATGASYNEQFF.

There are a few counts of this clonotype. The chain combines TRBV7-2 with TRBJ2-6; no clear D. Germline lookup yields CDR1 SGHTA and CDR2 FQGNSA. The V end lost 1 base, the J end lost 4 bases, and 14 bases lay between the germline ends. The CDR3 spans 17 residues. The CDR3 coding sequence is TGTGCCAGCAGCTTAGTACAGATTGCTCTGGGGGCCAACGTCCTGACTTTC. Translated: CASSLVQIALGANVLTF.

This clonotype was picked up many times. The genes are TRBV4-2 and TRBJ1-1, with D perhaps TRBD1 (6 bases). CDR3 length: 15 amino acids. Trimming left V 0 bases short and J 5 bases short, with 13 bases between. Germline CDR1 is LGHNA and CDR2 is YNFKEQ. The CDR3 nucleotides are TGTGCCAGCAGCCAAGAGAGGGAGAGGGGGACTGAAGCTTTCTTT. Residues: CASSQERERGTEAFF.

This clonotype was seen a handful of times. The chain joins TRBV7-9 to TRBJ2-7; 7 nucleotides agree with TRBD2. V lost 5 bases to trimming and J lost 2 bases; unmatched junction nucleotides: 6. Germline CDR1 SEHNR, CDR2 FQNEAQ (reference sequence). CDR3 length: 14 amino acids. The CDR3 nucleotides read TGTGCCAGCAGCCCCGGCGGGGGTACCTACGAGCAGTACTTC. Translated, it gives CASSPGGGTYEQYF.

This clonotype turned up a few times. The V call is TRBV6-6, the J call TRBJ1-6; weak D call: TRBD1 (6 bases). V was trimmed by 3 bases and J by 7 bases, leaving 10 bases between them. This CDR3 contains 14 residues. Germline assignment: CDR1 MNHNY and CDR2 SVGAGI (reference sequence). CDR3 in amino acids: CASSYPDSNSPLHF. The DNA for the CDR3 is TGTGCCAGCAGTTATCCGGACAGCAATTCACCCCTCCACTTT.

The chain couples TRBV11-2 to TRBJ2-7, with D hard to call. The germline V gene encodes CDR1 SGHAT and CDR2 FQNNGV. The V gene lost 5 bases and the J gene lost 0 bases, with 5 bases spanning the gap. This CDR3 comprises 12 residues. CDR3: CASSLNSYEQYF. In DNA, the CDR3 is TGTGCCAGCAGCCTAAACTCCTACGAGCAGTACTTC.

This clonotype was observed at least ten times. V is TRBV9 and J is TRBJ2-3; D possibly corresponds to TRBD1 (5 bases). The CDR3 covers 18 residues. V was cut by 1 base and J by 0 bases, with 18 bases left in between. Germline V lookup: CDR1 SGDLS, CDR2 YYNGEE. CDR3 DNA sequence: TGTGCCAGCAGCGTAAGGGGCTCGACCCCCCTAAGCACAGATACGCAGTATTTT. Its protein is CASSVRGSTPLSTDTQYF.

This clonotype was seen a few times. This chain joins TRBV6-5 and TRBJ1-1; D gene unclear. The germline V and J ends were trimmed by 5 bases and 8 bases, with 9 bases remaining between them. This CDR3 is built from 11 residues. CDR1 MNHEY and CDR2 SVGAGI come from the germline V gene. As DNA, the CDR3 is TGTGCCAGCAGTAGACGGAGGGAAGCTTTCTTT. Residues: CASSRRREAFF.

A word on this clonotype: A read error may explain this, as a much larger clone is one base away. The CDR3 loop reads CASSLDPNTEAFF. For the CDR3, the DNA is TGTGCCAGCAGCTTAGACCCGAACACTGAAGCTTTCTTT. The chain uses TRBV7-2 and TRBJ1-1; D gene unclear. Germline V gene lookup returns CDR1 SGHTA and CDR2 FQGNSA. This CDR3 region has 13 residues. Trimming pared 1 base from V and 1 base from J, leaving 4 bases between.

In its sample, this clonotype was seen a few times. The chain links TRBV28 to TRBJ2-5; the match to TRBD1 covers 8 bases. CDR3 length: 14 amino acids. Trimming at V came to 5 bases and at J to 3 bases, leaving 5 bases not matched to a gene. From germline, CDR1 is MDHEN and CDR2 SYDVKM. CDR3 region: CASSVPTGEETQYF. The CDR3 DNA sequence: TGTGCCAGCAGTGTTCCGACAGGGGAAGAGACCCAGTACTTC.

The chain recombines TRBV9 with TRBJ1-3; no clear D gene. The CDR3 sequence is 15 residues long. Germline V gene data show CDR1 as SGDLS and CDR2 as YYNGEE. V lost 4 bases to trimming and J lost 1 base, with 12 bases between them. The CDR3 loop reads CASSPAVGSGNTIYF. CDR3 DNA sequence: TGTGCCAGCAGCCCAGCGGTTGGGTCTGGAAACACCATATATTTT.

In its sample, this clonotype was seen many times. The rearrangement links TRBV11-2 to TRBJ1-1, with 9 nucleotides matching TRBD1. This CDR3 region has 16 residues. Trimming cost V 6 bases and J 2 bases; bases outside gene matches: 10. CDR1 and CDR2 from the germline V gene are SGHAT and FQNNGV. CDR3 in DNA: TGTGCCAGCAGACCTCTGACAGGGGGACTAAACACTGAAGCTTTCTTT. Its protein product is CASRPLTGGLNTEAFF.

This clonotype was seen repeatedly, ten times or more. The DNA of the CDR3 is TGTGCCAGCTCACCACAGGAACAGGGGGTTCGAGAGACCCAGTACTTC. Its protein product is CASSPQEQGVRETQYF. V is TRBV18 and J is TRBJ2-5, with 8 bases aligning to TRBD1. The CDR3 runs 16 residues. After removal of 1 base from V and 4 bases from J, the junction contained 8 bases not matched to a gene. Germline CDR1 and CDR2: KGHSH and LQKENI.

This clonotype was counted ten times or more. The V call is TRBV7-9, the J call TRBJ1-1; 8 nucleotides match TRBD1. The CDR3 is made up of 12 amino acids. CDR1 is SEHNR, CDR2 FQNEAQ, per germline (reference sequence). Written as DNA, the CDR3 is TGTGGGACAGGGACGGTGGTTGGTGAAGCTTTCTTT. This encodes CGTGTVVGEAFF. Combining the CDR3 with reference TRBV7-9 and TRBJ1-1 gives the whole variable domain DTGVSQNPRHKITKRGQNVTFRCDPISEHNRLYWYRQTLGQGPEFLTYFQNEAQLEKSRLLSDRFSAERPKGSFSTLEIQRTEQGDSAMYLCGTGTVVGEAFFGQGTRLTVV.